These 19 T cell receptor beta chains share one sample of origin, sequenced in a study of siplizumab effects on memory and regulatory T cells. Profiled with immunoSEQ multiplex PCR; TCRdb holds only in-frame clones, not every one. Of 9,000 to 15,000 clones listed, roughly half are singletons. Coculture of the mixed lymphocyte reaction cells took place at 37 degrees C and lasted more than 5 days. Their specific antigens are unknown. Material for sequencing was CFSE-low (dividing) CD8+ T cells sorted from an allogeneic mixed lymphocyte reaction. Receptors originate from a human donor in good health; the cells came from an allogeneic mixed lymphocyte reaction. Some clones in this sample may be carry-over from other donors' samples.

The CDR3 reads CASSGWDGPNTEAFF. The CDR3 nucleotides are TGTGCCAGCAGTGGTTGGGACGGCCCGAACACTGAAGCTTTCTTT. The rearrangement links TRBV6-5 to TRBJ1-1; weak D call: TRBD1 (5 bases). Between the trimmed V and J ends, which lost 5 bases and 1 base, there was a span of 14 bases. The CDR3 totals 15 residues. Per germline, CDR1 MNHEY and CDR2 SVGAGI.

V is TRBV19 and J is TRBJ2-1; no clear D gene. Germline CDR1 is LNHDA and CDR2 is SQIVND (reference sequence). V shed 3 bases and J shed 3 bases, with 9 bases lying between them. This CDR3 region has 14 residues. CDR3 protein: CASSIDSYYNEQFF. The CDR3 coding sequence is TGTGCCAGTAGTATTGACTCGTACTACAATGAGCAGTTCTTC.

The V gene is TRBV19, the J gene TRBJ2-7; 10 bases align to TRBD1. V lost 7 bases, J lost 4 bases, and 7 bases stayed unmatched. Germline V gene sequence: CDR1 LNHDA, CDR2 SQIVND (reference sequence). This CDR3 is built from 14 residues. The DNA for the CDR3 is TGTGCCAGTACCCCAGGACAGGGGGGGTACGAGCAGTACTTC. It translates to CASTPGQGGYEQYF.

This chain joins TRBV27 and TRBJ2-3; 9 nucleotides align to TRBD2. Germline-derived CDR1 and CDR2 are MNHEY and SMNVEV (reference sequence). CDR3 length equals 15 residues. The J segment lost 1 base and the V segment lost 5 bases, leaving 4 bases of the junction unmatched. The chain's CDR3 is CASSPPSGGTDTQYF. In DNA form, the CDR3 reads TGTGCCAGCAGTCCCCCTAGCGGGGGCACAGATACGCAGTATTTT.

This clone is deemed medium-sized. The V and J genes are TRBV7-9 and TRBJ1-1; D is undetermined. This CDR3 has 15 amino acids. Germline V CDR1 and CDR2: SEHNR, FQNEAQ (reference sequence). Between the trimmed V and J ends, which lost 2 bases and 0 bases, there was a span of 10 bases. This chain's CDR3 is CASSLIYSMNTEAFF. The CDR3 region has the DNA TGTGCCAGCAGCTTAATTTACTCCATGAACACTGAAGCTTTCTTT. Supplemented by reference TRBV7-9 and TRBJ1-1, the full variable domain reads DTGVSQNPRHKITKRGQNVTFRCDPISEHNRLYWYRQTLGQGPEFLTYFQNEAQLEKSRLLSDRFSAERPKGSFSTLEIQRTEQGDSAMYLCASSLIYSMNTEAFFGQGTRLTVV.

By share of the sample, this clone is medium-sized. The rearrangement joins TRBV29-1 to TRBJ2-2; D is perhaps TRBD1 (6 bases). Trimming left V 4 bases short and J 4 bases short, with 10 bases between. CDR3 length: 13 amino acids. Germline V gives CDR1 SQVTM, CDR2 ANQGSEA. For the CDR3, the DNA is TGCAGCGTTGGGTCAGGGGCCACCGGGGAGCTGTTTTTT. This codes for CSVGSGATGELFF.

This clone is judged medium-sized. The genes are TRBV27 and TRBJ1-2, with a tentative D call TRBD1 (5 bases). The V gene's germline CDR1 is MNHEY and CDR2 SMNVEV (reference sequence). V was cut by 3 bases and J by 3 bases, with 14 bases left in between. The CDR3 covers 15 residues. DNA for the CDR3: TGTGCCAGCAGTTTTCTTGGGGGTTTAGACTATGGCTACACCTTC. It specifies CASSFLGGLDYGYTF.

This clone has a handful of counts. The rearrangement uses TRBV27 and TRBJ2-3, with 7 nucleotides matching TRBD1. CDR1 and CDR2 (germline): MNHEY, SMNVEV (reference sequence). CDR3 length: 14 amino acids. V lost 4 bases and J lost 5; bases outside the gene matches: 6. The CDR3 coding sequence is TGTGCCAGCAGTTCAGACAGGGTTGGAGATACGCAGTATTTT. It codes for CASSSDRVGDTQYF.

There are a few counts of this clone. This chain connects TRBV7-9 to TRBJ1-1; D uncertain. V lost 5 bases and J lost 0, with 13 bases in between. Per germline, CDR1 SEHNR and CDR2 FQNEAQ (reference sequence). The CDR3 is 15 amino acids. This CDR3 reads CASSPPLPMNTEAFF. The CDR3 coding sequence is TGTGCCAGCAGCCCTCCTCTTCCGATGAACACTGAAGCTTTCTTT.

The V call is TRBV27, the J call TRBJ2-3; 9 positions agree with TRBD1. The CDR3 is 14 amino acids. Per the germline V gene, CDR1 is MNHEY and CDR2 is SMNVEV (reference sequence). Trimming removed 7 bases from V and 3 bases from J; junction bases left unmatched: 5. The CDR3 coding sequence is TGTGCCAGCACCTCCGGACAGGGGACAGATACGCAGTATTTT. Amino acid sequence: CASTSGQGTDTQYF.

This clone was seen a few times. The V call is TRBV19, the J call TRBJ1-1; D remains ambiguous. The CDR3 length is 15 residues. From germline, CDR1 is LNHDA and CDR2 SQIVND (reference sequence). Trimming left V 4 bases short and J 3 bases short, with 15 bases between. The DNA of the CDR3 is TGTGCCAGTAGTACACGACAAGACCTTTACACTGAAGCTTTCTTT. Amino acids: CASSTRQDLYTEAFF.

About this clone itself: The same CDR3 also results from other DNA sequences found in this sample. The V and J genes are TRBV18 and TRBJ2-7, with TRBD1 identical over 11 bases. Germline V gives CDR1 KGHSH, CDR2 LQKENI. The V segment lost 6 bases and the J segment 4 bases; nucleotides outside the gene matches: 5. The CDR3 spans 14 residues. Here the CDR3 DNA reads TGTGCCAGCTCCCCTGGACAGGGGGCTTACGAGCAGTACTTC. It specifies CASSPGQGAYEQYF.

In this sample, this clone is medium-sized. The chain employs TRBV23-1 and TRBJ2-7, with a weak D call TRBD2 (6 bases). TRBV23-1 is labeled an ORF, and its function is uncertain. V was cut by 2 bases and J by 7 bases, with 12 bases left in between. The CDR3 runs 13 residues. CDR3 coding DNA: TGCGCCAGCAGTCAAAACCCCAGCGGGGAGCAGTACTTC. The encoded protein is CASSQNPSGEQYF.

The chain is built from TRBV5-1 and TRBJ1-1; D unresolved. V lost 0 bases to trimming and J lost 2 bases, with 8 bases between them. The CDR3 runs 14 residues. The germline V gene encodes CDR1 SGHRS and CDR2 YFSETQ. The CDR3 nucleotides are TGCGCCAGCAGCTTGGCCGGGCAAAACACTGAAGCTTTCTTT. It is translated as CASSLAGQNTEAFF. Together with reference TRBV5-1 and TRBJ1-1, the CDR3 gives the full variable domain: KAGVTQTPRYLIKTRGQQVTLSCSPISGHRSVSWYQQTPGQGLQFLFEYFSETQRNKGNFPGRFSGRQFSNSRSEMNVSTLELGDSALYLCASSLAGQNTEAFFGQGTRLTVV.

There are a few counts of this clone. The CDR3 sequence: CASSQDGDRGDEQFF. The CDR3 DNA reads as TGTGCCAGCAGCCAAGATGGGGACAGAGGCGATGAGCAGTTCTTC. The genes are TRBV7-8 and TRBJ2-1; 7 bases align to TRBD1. Germline assignment: CDR1 SGHVS and CDR2 FQNEAQ. The CDR3 sequence is 15 residues long. V lost 5 bases and J lost 8; bases outside the gene matches: 12.

The chain links TRBV5-6 to TRBJ2-1, with 7 bases that match TRBD1. Germline V gene lookup returns CDR1 SGHDT and CDR2 YYEEEE. V lost 4 bases to trimming and J lost 8 bases; unmatched junction nucleotides: 6. CDR3 length equals 13 residues. CDR3 nucleotide sequence: TGTGCCAGCAGCGTGGGACAGTCTTATGAGCAGTTCTTC. It encodes CASSVGQSYEQFF.

The J gene is TRBJ1-2, the V gene TRBV7-2; D is ambiguous. Between the trimmed V and J ends, which lost 0 bases and 0 bases, there was a span of 14 bases. Germline V gives CDR1 SGHTA, CDR2 FQGNSA. CDR3 size: 17 residues. The CDR3 sequence: CASSLAAGLEANYGYTF. The DNA for the CDR3 is TGTGCCAGCAGCTTAGCAGCCGGGTTAGAAGCTAACTATGGCTACACCTTC.

A single count supports this clone. The chain joins TRBV15 to TRBJ2-1; 7 nucleotides agree with TRBD2. CDR3 length: 18 amino acids. V was clipped by 1 base and J by 2 bases; unmatched bases: 11. Germline lookup yields CDR1 LNHNV and CDR2 YYDKDF (reference sequence). The DNA of the CDR3 is TGTGCCACCAGCAGAGGGACCAACGTAGCGGGCACCTACAATGAGCAGTTCTTC. It codes for CATSRGTNVAGTYNEQFF.

The chain links TRBV5-1 to TRBJ2-1, with D unclear. This CDR3 has 18 residues. V lost 1 base and J lost 0, with 17 bases in between. Looked up from germline, CDR1 is SGHRS and CDR2 is YFSETQ. The chain's CDR3 is CASSLRSSVDSSYNEQFF. DNA for the CDR3: TGCGCCAGCAGCTTGAGAAGCTCGGTGGATAGCTCCTACAATGAGCAGTTCTTC. Full variable domain (remainder filled in from reference TRBV5-1 and TRBJ2-1): KAGVTQTPRYLIKTRGQQVTLSCSPISGHRSVSWYQQTPGQGLQFLFEYFSETQRNKGNFPGRFSGRQFSNSRSEMNVSTLELGDSALYLCASSLRSSVDSSYNEQFFGPGTRLTVL.